This is a list of T cell receptor beta chains from one sample in a study of shared clonotypes between healthy human individuals. The repertoire was sequenced with immunoSEQ multiplex PCR; TCRdb's copy has only in-frame clones and lacks some. The data show 850,000 to 1,200,000 clones, with roughly 80% seen just once and approximately 1.5% held by the top ten. Sequencing was done on a sample of memory CD4+ T cells sorted from blood. The receptors come from a man between 18 and 35 years old in good health. The CDR3 runs from the conserved cysteine through the conserved F or W. The order of the fields is V gene, clone size, J gene, D gene, CDR3 DNA, CDR3 protein. The D gene is left open where the match is weak. Clone size is shown for a subset of rows, as once, few, many or a class of expanded clone.

TRBV9	NA	TRBJ1-3	NA	TGTGCCAGCAGCGTAGTAGGGGGGCTGGTGAACACCATATATTTT	CASSVVGGLVNTIYF
TRBV4-3	NA	TRBJ2-1	TRBD2	TGCGCCAGCAGCCAGGACGGACTAGCGGACAATGAGCAGTTCTTC	CASSQDGLADNEQFF
TRBV9	NA	TRBJ2-7	NA	TGTGCCAGCAGCGTAGCGGATCGGGACTCCGAGCAGTACTTC	CASSVADRDSEQYF
TRBV25-1	NA	TRBJ2-7	TRBD1	TGTGCCAGCAGTGAATACAAGGGACAGGGGGCGCAGGAGCAGTACTTC	CASSEYKGQGAQEQYF
TRBV13	few	TRBJ1-6	TRBD1	TGTGCCAGCAGCTCTACAGGGGAGCGTTCACCCCTCCACTTT	CASSSTGERSPLHF
TRBV10-1	NA	TRBJ2-5	TRBD1	TGCGCCAGCAGTGAGTCGACAGGGGGCGCGAAGACCCAGTACTTC	CASSESTGGAKTQYF
TRBV7-8	NA	TRBJ2-5	NA	TGTGCCAGCAGCGAAGACACCACGAACCAAGAGACCCAGTACTTC	CASSEDTTNQETQYF
TRBV28	NA	TRBJ1-2	TRBD1	TGTGCCAGCAAACGGGGACAGCGGAAGAACTATGGCTACACCTTC	CASKRGQRKNYGYTF
TRBV11-2	NA	TRBJ2-5	NA	TGTGCCAGCAGCTCCCGAAACACTCTAGCGGAGACCCAGTACTTC	CASSSRNTLAETQYF
TRBV2	NA	TRBJ2-1	NA	TGTGCCAGCAGTGAAGCGCTTCGAGGGTTCTTC	CASSEALRGFF
TRBV5-1	NA	TRBJ1-5	NA	TGCGCCAGCAGCTTGGGAGAATCCCTAGGCAATCAGCCCCAGCATTTT	CASSLGESLGNQPQHF
TRBV6-1	NA	TRBJ2-7	NA	TGTGCCAGCAGTGTAGTCCCTGTGAACGAGCAGTACTTC	CASSVVPVNEQYF
TRBV10-3	once	TRBJ2-5	NA	TGTGCCATCAGTGCCGGTCCGACAGATCAAGAGACCCAGTACTTC	CAISAGPTDQETQYF
TRBV15	NA	TRBJ2-5	NA	TGTGCCACCAGCAGTGAGCGATATAAGACCCAGTACTTC	CATSSERYKTQYF